The rows below give T cell receptor beta chains drawn from one sample of a study of radiation and T cells in renal cell carcinoma. Sequenced by immunoSEQ multiplex PCR; TCRdb stores in-frame clones only, minus some. Of tens of thousands of clones listed, just under 80% are singletons. The sample in question was blood, obtained from a patient whose treatment included radiotherapy and nephrectomy. The receptors come from a man between 60 and 75 years old with renal cell carcinoma. The CDR3 runs from the conserved cysteine through the conserved F or W. Fields, in order: V gene, D gene, J gene, clone size, CDR3 DNA, CDR3 protein. D genes are given only for firm matches. Size tells how often a clone was seen (once, few, many) or the class of an expanded clone, and some rows leave it out.

TRBV11-2	-	TRBJ2-7	few	TGTGCCAGCAGGTTCGTGGGGGGCCACGAGCAGTACTTC	CASRFVGGHEQYF
TRBV2	TRBD2	TRBJ2-1	-	TGTGCCAGCAGTGAACAAGCGGGGGCCTACAATGAGCAGTTCTTC	CASSEQAGAYNEQFF
TRBV11-2	-	TRBJ1-6	-	TGTGCCAGCACCCAGAACGAGGGGGGCTACTGGAATAATTCACCCCTCCACTTT	CASTQNEGGYWNNSPLHF
TRBV7-2	-	TRBJ1-3	-	TGTGCCAGCAGCCGGTCGGCCTCTGGAAACACCATATATTTT	CASSRSASGNTIYF
TRBV6-1	TRBD1	TRBJ2-7	-	TGTGCCAGCAGTGTGGCCGGGACAGGAGGCACCTACGAGCAGTACTTC	CASSVAGTGGTYEQYF
TRBV9	-	TRBJ1-5	-	TGTGCCAGCAGCGTAGCTGGGCTCAGCAATCAGCCCCAGCATTTT	CASSVAGLSNQPQHF
TRBV7-6	-	TRBJ2-3	-	TGTGCCAGCAGCTTTGAGAGCACAGATACGCAGTATTTT	CASSFESTDTQYF
TRBV19	-	TRBJ1-5	-	TGTGCCAGTAGCGACCCCCTGGGGCCTAGCAATCAGCCCCAGCATTTT	CASSDPLGPSNQPQHF
TRBV5-6	-	TRBJ2-3	-	TGTGCCAGCAGCCCCACCCCGACTGGGTTTAGCACAGATACGCAGTATTTT	CASSPTPTGFSTDTQYF
TRBV10-3	TRBD2	TRBJ2-3	-	TGTGCCATCGAGCGGAGCGGGAGGGGCACAGATACGCAGTATTTT	CAIERSGRGTDTQYF
TRBV14	TRBD2	TRBJ2-5	-	TGTGCCAGCAGCCCTTGGTCACTAGCGGGGGACCAAGAGACCCAGTACTTC	CASSPWSLAGDQETQYF
TRBV9	TRBD1	TRBJ1-4	-	TGTGCCAGCAGCTCCTCGGGACAGTTTAATGAAAAACTGTTTTTT	CASSSSGQFNEKLFF
TRBV2	TRBD1	TRBJ1-2	-	TGTGCCAGCAGGCCGGGACAGACTAACTATGGCTACACCTTC	CASRPGQTNYGYTF
TRBV12-5	-	TRBJ1-4	few	TGTGCTAGTGGTTTACAGCCCACAATTGAAAAACTGTTTTTT	CASGLQPTIEKLFF
TRBV29-1	-	TRBJ1-1	-	TGCAGCGTCTCCTCCGAGGCTTTCTTT	CSVSSEAFF
TRBV13	-	TRBJ1-3	-	TGTGCCAGCAGCTATCAGGGTTACTCTGGAAACACCATATATTTT	CASSYQGYSGNTIYF
TRBV5-1	-	TRBJ2-7	-	TGCGCCAGCAGCTTGGTTCCAGGGGGGAGTCAGCAGTACTTC	CASSLVPGGSQQYF
TRBV6-6	-	TRBJ1-2	-	TGTGCCAGCAGTTACTCCACTGAGGGGGGTGGCTACACCTTC	CASSYSTEGGGYTF
TRBV30	TRBD1	TRBJ1-3	-	TGTGCCTGGAGCGCGGACAGGCTCCCTGGAAACACCATATATTTT	CAWSADRLPGNTIYF
TRBV9	-	TRBJ1-5	-	TGTGCCAGCAGCTTGGGGCCTTCGAATCAGCCCCAGCATTTT	CASSLGPSNQPQHF
TRBV19	TRBD1	TRBJ2-6	-	TGTGCCAGTAGTATCCGAGCCGGGACAGGGGTCTCTGGGGCCAACGTCCTGACTTTC	CASSIRAGTGVSGANVLTF
TRBV4-3	-	TRBJ2-5	-	TGCGCCAGCAGCCAAGATCAACCAGGTCTGGGGACCCAGTACTTC	CASSQDQPGLGTQYF
TRBV21-1	-	TRBJ1-6	-	TGTGCCAGCAGCAAGAACGATTCACCCCTCCACTTT	CASSKNDSPLHF
TRBV7-2	TRBD1	TRBJ1-2	-	TGTGCCAGCAGCCCAACCGGGACAGGGGTTGGCTACACCTTC	CASSPTGTGVGYTF
TRBV11-3	TRBD1	TRBJ2-6	-	TGTGCCAGCAGCCCGAACAGGGGAAGGGCTAGCGTCCTGACTTTC	CASSPNRGRASVLTF
TRBV30	-	TRBJ2-5	-	TGTGCCTGGAGTGTCGGGGGCCAAGAGACCCAGTACTTC	CAWSVGGQETQYF
TRBV30	-	TRBJ1-5	-	TGTGCCTGGAGTGGGGGATCGACTCAGCCCCAGCATTTT	CAWSGGSTQPQHF
TRBV11-2	-	TRBJ1-2	-	TGTGCCAGCAGCTTAGATCTTGGAAACGGGGGAGACTATGGCTACACCTTC	CASSLDLGNGGDYGYTF
TRBV2	-	TRBJ2-1	-	TGTGCCAGCGGAGGGGAGACGGGCAATGAGCAGTTCTTC	CASGGETGNEQFF
TRBV7-9	TRBD2	TRBJ2-5	once	TGTGCCAGCAGACAAAACGCAGCGGGAGGGCTGGAGACCCAGTACTTC	CASRQNAAGGLETQYF
TRBV28	-	TRBJ2-5	-	TGTGCCAGCAGTTTCCCCAGCTTAGAGACCCAGTACTTC	CASSFPSLETQYF
TRBV5-6	-	TRBJ2-7	-	TGTGCCAGCAGCCACGACACTCAGCCCCACGAGCAGTACTTC	CASSHDTQPHEQYF
TRBV2	-	TRBJ2-3	few	TGTGCCAGCAGGCCACTCCGGACAGATACGCAGTATTTT	CASRPLRTDTQYF
TRBV5-4	-	TRBJ1-1	-	TGTGCCAGCAGCTTGGAGGGTTTGAACACTGAAGCTTTCTTT	CASSLEGLNTEAFF
TRBV7-9	TRBD1	TRBJ1-1	-	TGTGCCAGCAGCCCAGCCCTAGGACAGGGCCCTGAAGCTTTCTTT	CASSPALGQGPEAFF
TRBV27	TRBD1	TRBJ1-2	-	TGTGCCAGCAGTCGGACAGGGGGATTCGATGGCTACACCTTC	CASSRTGGFDGYTF
TRBV4-1	TRBD2	TRBJ2-5	-	TGCGCCAGCAGCCAAGATCTCCCGGGGGGCCAAGAGACCCAGTACTTC	CASSQDLPGGQETQYF
TRBV19	-	TRBJ1-1	few	TGTGCCAGTAGTAGGGGATCTAGTGTAGCTTTCTTT	CASSRGSSVAFF
TRBV19	-	TRBJ1-1	-	TGTGCCAGTAAAAAAGGGAGGGACACTGAAGCTTTCTTT	CASKKGRDTEAFF
TRBV7-9	-	TRBJ1-2	-	TGTGCCAGCAGCTCAGCGGGAGGAAAACGCTATGGCTACACCTTC	CASSSAGGKRYGYTF
TRBV7-2	TRBD2	TRBJ2-2	-	TGTGCCAGCAGCCCTTCAGCGGGGGGCCCCGCCGGGGAGCTGTTTTTT	CASSPSAGGPAGELFF
TRBV7-8	TRBD1	TRBJ1-2	-	TGTGCCAGCAGCTCCATACAGGGGGAGTATGGCTACACCTTC	CASSSIQGEYGYTF
TRBV6-1	TRBD1	TRBJ2-5	-	TGTGCCAGCAGTGAATGGGGACAGGGGGCTGGGGAGACCCAGTACTTC	CASSEWGQGAGETQYF
TRBV2	-	TRBJ1-5	-	TGTGCCAGCAGTGAAGAGGACAGCCTTAGCAATCAGCCCCAGCATTTT	CASSEEDSLSNQPQHF
TRBV4-2	-	TRBJ1-2	few	TGTGCCAGCAGCCGGGGACGCGAACAAGAGGGCTACACCTTC	CASSRGREQEGYTF
TRBV5-1	-	TRBJ1-4	-	TGCGCCAGCACATGGGACCCGGGCAATGAAAAACTGTTTTTT	CASTWDPGNEKLFF